This T cell receptor (beta chain) comes out of a study of T cell responses to AZD1222 COVID-19 vaccine. Whole-study results and caveats: Donors were largely white British and mainly female; clonal diversity was possibly underestimated.

On this clone itself: Its target is unknown.

Profiled with immunoSEQ multiplex PCR; TCRdb holds only in-frame clones, not every one. In the table there are 130,000 or so clones, approximately 90% of which are singletons. Germline CDR1 and CDR2: SNHLY and FYNNEI. V lost 3 bases to trimming and J lost 9 bases, with 12 bases between them. This CDR3 has 13 amino acids. Sequenced here: peripheral blood, sampled on day 0 of AZD1222 vaccination. The TCR sequence derives from an adult in good health. The chain employs TRBV2 and TRBJ2-4, with D maybe TRBD2 (5 bases). The CDR3 protein is CASSDRGVGIQYF. CDR3 nucleotide sequence: TGTGCCAGCAGTGATCGGGGAGTAGGCATTCAGTACTTC.